This TCR beta chain was captured by sequencing in a study of blood T cells in healthy people across ages. General study results and limits: Naive CD4+ cells and diversity were both higher in long-lived donors than in aged donors.

With respect to this clonotype: The target antigen is unknown.

Together with a sample-barcoded 5' primer, a J-beta primer mix was included in a second PCR lasting about 6 to 11 cycles. TCRdb called the 5' RACE reads again in MiXCR, with one record for every CDR3 protein. The sample contains hundreds of thousands of distinct CDR3 sequences, 20% to 25% of which appear only once. Germline V gene sequence: CDR1 MDHEN, CDR2 SYDVKM. CDR3 length: 16 residues. V was pared by 6 bases and J by 0 bases, with 18 bases between. The rearrangement links TRBV28 to TRBJ2-7; D gene unclear. Sequenced material: blood. This sequence was found in a man between 65 and 80 years old in good health. CDR3 sequence reads: CASSSPRSGFSYEQYF. The CDR3 DNA is TGTGCCAGCAGCTCCCCGCGGTCCGGGTTCTCCTACGAGCAGTACTTC.